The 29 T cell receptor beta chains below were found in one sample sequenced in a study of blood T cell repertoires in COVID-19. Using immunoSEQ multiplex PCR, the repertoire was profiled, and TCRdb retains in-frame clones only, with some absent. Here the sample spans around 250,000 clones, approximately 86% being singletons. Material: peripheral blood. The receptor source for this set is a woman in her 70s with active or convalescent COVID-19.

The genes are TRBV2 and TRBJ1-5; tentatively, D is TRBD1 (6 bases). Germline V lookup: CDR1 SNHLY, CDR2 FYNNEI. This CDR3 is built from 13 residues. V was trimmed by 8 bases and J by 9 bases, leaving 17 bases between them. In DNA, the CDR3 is TGTGCCAGCCGGGGGGGGGCCTCAGCGCCCCAGCATTTT. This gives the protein CASRGGASAPQHF.

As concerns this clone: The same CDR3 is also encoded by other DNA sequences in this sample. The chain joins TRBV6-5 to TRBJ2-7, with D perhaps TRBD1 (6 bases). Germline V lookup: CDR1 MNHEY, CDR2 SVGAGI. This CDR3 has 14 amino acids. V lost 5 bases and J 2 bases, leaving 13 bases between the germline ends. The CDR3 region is CASSRGQGPYEQYF. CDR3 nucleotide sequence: TGTGCCAGCAGTAGGGGACAAGGGCCCTACGAGCAGTACTTC.

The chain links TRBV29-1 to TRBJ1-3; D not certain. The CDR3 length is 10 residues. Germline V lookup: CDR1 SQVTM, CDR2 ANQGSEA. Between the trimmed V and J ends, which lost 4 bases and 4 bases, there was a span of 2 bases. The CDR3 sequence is CSVVGNTIYF. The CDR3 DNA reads TGCAGCGTTGTAGGAAACACCATATATTTT.

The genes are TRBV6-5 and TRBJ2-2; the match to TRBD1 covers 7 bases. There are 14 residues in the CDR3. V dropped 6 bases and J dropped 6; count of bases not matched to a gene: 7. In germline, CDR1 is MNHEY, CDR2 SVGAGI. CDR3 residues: CASSSTGVAGELFF. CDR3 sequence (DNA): TGTGCCAGCAGCTCCACAGGGGTTGCCGGGGAGCTGTTTTTT.

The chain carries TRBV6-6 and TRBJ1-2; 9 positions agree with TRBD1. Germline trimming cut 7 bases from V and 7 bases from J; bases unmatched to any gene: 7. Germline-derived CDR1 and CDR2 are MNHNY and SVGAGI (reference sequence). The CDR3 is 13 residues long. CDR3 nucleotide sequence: TGTGCCAGCATTCAAGACAGGGGGGGTGGCTACACCTTC. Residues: CASIQDRGGGYTF.

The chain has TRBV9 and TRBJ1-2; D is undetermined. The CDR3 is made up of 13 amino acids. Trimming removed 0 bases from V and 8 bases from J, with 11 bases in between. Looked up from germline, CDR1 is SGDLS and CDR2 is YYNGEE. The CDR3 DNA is TGTGCCAGCAGCGTAGTCATCGGTCGAGGCTACACCTTC. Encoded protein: CASSVVIGRGYTF. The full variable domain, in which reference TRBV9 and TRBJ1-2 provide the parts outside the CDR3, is DSGVTQTPKHLITATGQRVTLRCSPRSGDLSVYWYQQSLDQGLQFLIQYYNGEERAKGNILERFSAQQFPDLHSELNLSSLELGDSALYFCASSVVIGRGYTFGSGTRLTVV.

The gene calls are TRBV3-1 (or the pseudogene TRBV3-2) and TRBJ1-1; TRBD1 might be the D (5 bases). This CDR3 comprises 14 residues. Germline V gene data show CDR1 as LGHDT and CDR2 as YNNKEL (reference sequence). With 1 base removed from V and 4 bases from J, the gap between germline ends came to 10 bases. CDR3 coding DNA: TGTGCCAGCAGCCAAGTCCGGGGGGTCACTGAAGCTTTCTTT. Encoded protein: CASSQVRGVTEAFF.

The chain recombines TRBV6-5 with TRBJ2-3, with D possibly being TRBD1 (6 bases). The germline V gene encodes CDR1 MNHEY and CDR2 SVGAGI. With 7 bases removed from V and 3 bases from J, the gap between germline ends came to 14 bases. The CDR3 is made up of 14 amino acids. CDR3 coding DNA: TGTGCCAGCATACTACAGGGCCGAACAGATACGCAGTATTTT. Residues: CASILQGRTDTQYF.

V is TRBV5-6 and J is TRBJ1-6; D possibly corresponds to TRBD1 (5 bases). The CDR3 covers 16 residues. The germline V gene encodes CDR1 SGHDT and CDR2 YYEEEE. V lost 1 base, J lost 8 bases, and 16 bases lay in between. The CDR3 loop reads CASSLFPPGADSPLHF. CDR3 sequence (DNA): TGTGCCAGCAGCTTGTTCCCCCCTGGGGCGGATTCACCCCTCCACTTT.

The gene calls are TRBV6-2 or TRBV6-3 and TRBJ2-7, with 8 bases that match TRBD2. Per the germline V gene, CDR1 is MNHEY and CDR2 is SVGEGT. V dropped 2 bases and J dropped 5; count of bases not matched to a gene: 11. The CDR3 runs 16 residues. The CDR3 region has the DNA TGTGCCAGCAGTTACGTCGGGGGGGGCACAAAAAACGAGCAGTACTTC. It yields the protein CASSYVGGGTKNEQYF.

The CDR3, as DNA: TGTGCCAGCAGTTACGAGGGAGGGGACCTCGATAATTCACCCCTCCACTTT. Translation: CASSYEGGDLDNSPLHF. V usage is TRBV6-2 or TRBV6-3 and J usage is TRBJ1-6; D might be TRBD1 (5 bases). The CDR3 consists of 17 residues. Germline CDR1 MNHEY, CDR2 SVGEGT. The germline V and J ends were trimmed by 2 bases and 5 bases, with 16 bases remaining between them.

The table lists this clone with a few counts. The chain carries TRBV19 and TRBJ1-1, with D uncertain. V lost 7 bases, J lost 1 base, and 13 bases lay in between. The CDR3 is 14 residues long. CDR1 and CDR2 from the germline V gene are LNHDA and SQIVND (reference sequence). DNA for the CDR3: TGTGCCAGTACCACAGCCGCAGAGAACACTGAAGCTTTCTTT. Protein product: CASTTAAENTEAFF.

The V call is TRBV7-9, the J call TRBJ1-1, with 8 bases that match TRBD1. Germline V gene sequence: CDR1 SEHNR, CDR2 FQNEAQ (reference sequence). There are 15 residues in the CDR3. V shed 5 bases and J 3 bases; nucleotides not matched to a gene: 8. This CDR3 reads CASSPRQGLDTEAFF. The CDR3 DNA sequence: TGTGCCAGCAGCCCGAGACAGGGGTTGGACACTGAAGCTTTCTTT.

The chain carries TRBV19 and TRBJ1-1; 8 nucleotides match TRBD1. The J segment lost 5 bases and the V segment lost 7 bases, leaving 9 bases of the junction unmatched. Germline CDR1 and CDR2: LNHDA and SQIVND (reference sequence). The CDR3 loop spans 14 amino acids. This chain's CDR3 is CASISAQGGTEAFF. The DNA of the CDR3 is TGTGCCAGTATTTCAGCACAGGGGGGTACTGAAGCTTTCTTT.

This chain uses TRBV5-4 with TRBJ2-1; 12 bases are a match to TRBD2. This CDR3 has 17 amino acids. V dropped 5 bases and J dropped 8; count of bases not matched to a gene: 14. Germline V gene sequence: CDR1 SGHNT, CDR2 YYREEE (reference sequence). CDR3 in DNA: TGTGCCAGCAGGACTGCTCGGACTAGCGGGGACTTGGATGAGCAGTTCTTC. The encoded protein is CASRTARTSGDLDEQFF.

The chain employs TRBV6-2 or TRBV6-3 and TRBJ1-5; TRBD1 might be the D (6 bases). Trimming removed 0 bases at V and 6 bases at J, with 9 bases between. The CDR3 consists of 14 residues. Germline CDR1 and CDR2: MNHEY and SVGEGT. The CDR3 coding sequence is TGTGCCAGCAGTTACTCAACAGGGACTCAGCCCCAGCATTTT. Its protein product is CASSYSTGTQPQHF.

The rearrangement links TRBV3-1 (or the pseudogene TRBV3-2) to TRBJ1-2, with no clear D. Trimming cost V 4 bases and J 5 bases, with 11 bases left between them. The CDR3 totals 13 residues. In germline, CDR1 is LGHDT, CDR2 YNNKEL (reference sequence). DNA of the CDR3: TGTGCCAGCAGCCCTAGCAGGTATTATGGCTACACCTTC. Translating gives CASSPSRYYGYTF.

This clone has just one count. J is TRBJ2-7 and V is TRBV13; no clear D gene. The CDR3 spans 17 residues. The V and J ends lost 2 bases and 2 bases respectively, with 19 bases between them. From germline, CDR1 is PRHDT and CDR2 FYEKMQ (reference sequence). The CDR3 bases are TGTGCCAGCAGCTTACAAGATGGAAGCAGGCAAACCTACGAGCAGTACTTC. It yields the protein CASSLQDGSRQTYEQYF.

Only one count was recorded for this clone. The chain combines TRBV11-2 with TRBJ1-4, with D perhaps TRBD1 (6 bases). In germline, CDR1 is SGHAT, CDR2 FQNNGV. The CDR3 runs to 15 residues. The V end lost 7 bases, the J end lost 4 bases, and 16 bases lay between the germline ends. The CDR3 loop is CASKPQGLDNEKLFF. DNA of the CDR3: TGTGCCAGCAAACCACAGGGTCTCGATAATGAAAAACTGTTTTTT.

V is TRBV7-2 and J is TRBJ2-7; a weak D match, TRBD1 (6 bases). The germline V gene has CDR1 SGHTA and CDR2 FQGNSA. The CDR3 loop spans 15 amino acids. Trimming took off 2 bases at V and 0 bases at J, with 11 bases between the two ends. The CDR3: CASSLYRDSSYEQYF. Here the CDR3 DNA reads TGTGCCAGCAGCTTATACAGGGATAGCTCCTACGAGCAGTACTTC.

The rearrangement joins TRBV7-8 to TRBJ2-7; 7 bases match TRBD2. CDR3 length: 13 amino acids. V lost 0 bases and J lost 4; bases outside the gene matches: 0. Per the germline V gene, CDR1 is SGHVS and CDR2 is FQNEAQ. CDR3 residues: CASSLAGGYEQYF. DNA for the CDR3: TGTGCCAGCAGCTTAGCCGGGGGGTACGAGCAGTACTTC.

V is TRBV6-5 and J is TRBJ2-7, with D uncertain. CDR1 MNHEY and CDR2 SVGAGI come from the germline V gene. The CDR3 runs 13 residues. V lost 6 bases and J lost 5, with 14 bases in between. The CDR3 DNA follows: TGTGCCAGCAGACCCAGACTTCCTGACGAGCAGTACTTC. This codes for CASRPRLPDEQYF.

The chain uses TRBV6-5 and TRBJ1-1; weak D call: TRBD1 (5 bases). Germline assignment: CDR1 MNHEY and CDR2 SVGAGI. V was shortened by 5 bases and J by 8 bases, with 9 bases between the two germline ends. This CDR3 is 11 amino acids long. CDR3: CASSTRTEAFF. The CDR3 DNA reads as TGTGCCAGCAGTACTCGGACAGAAGCTTTCTTT.

The CDR3: CASGGRGYGYTF. The CDR3 DNA reads TGTGCCAGCGGGGGCAGGGGCTATGGCTACACCTTC. The J gene is TRBJ1-2, the V gene TRBV6-5, with D maybe TRBD1 (6 bases). CDR1 is MNHEY and CDR2 is SVGAGI in the germline V gene. V was cut by 8 bases and J by 4 bases, with 11 bases left in between. CDR3 length equals 12 residues.

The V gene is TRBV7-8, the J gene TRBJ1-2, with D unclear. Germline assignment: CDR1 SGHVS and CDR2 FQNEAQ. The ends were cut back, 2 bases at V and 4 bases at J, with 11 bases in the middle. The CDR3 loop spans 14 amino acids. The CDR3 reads CASSLSLGSYGYTF. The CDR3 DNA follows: TGTGCCAGCAGCTTATCTTTGGGGAGCTATGGCTACACCTTC.

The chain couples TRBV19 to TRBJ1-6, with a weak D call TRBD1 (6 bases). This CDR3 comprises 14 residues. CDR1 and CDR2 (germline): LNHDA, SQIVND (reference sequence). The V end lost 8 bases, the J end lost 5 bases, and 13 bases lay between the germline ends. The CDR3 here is CASRQQGNNSPLHF. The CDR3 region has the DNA TGTGCCAGTCGCCAGCAGGGGAATAATTCACCCCTCCACTTT. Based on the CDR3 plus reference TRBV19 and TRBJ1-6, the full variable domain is DGGITQSPKYLFRKEGQNVTLSCEQNLNHDAMYWYRQDPGQGLRLIYYSQIVNDFQKGDIAEGYSVSREKKESFPLTVTSAQKNPTAFYLCASRQQGNNSPLHFGNGTRLTVT.

CDR3 in amino acids: CASSPIIGIQGTDGYTF. The CDR3 DNA reads as TGTGCCAGCAGCCCGATTATTGGGATACAGGGTACGGACGGCTACACCTTC. This chain joins TRBV27 and TRBJ1-2, with TRBD1 as a possible D gene (6 bases). The germline V gene has CDR1 MNHEY and CDR2 SMNVEV (reference sequence). Trimming left V 6 bases short and J 8 bases short, with 28 bases between. CDR3 size: 17 residues.

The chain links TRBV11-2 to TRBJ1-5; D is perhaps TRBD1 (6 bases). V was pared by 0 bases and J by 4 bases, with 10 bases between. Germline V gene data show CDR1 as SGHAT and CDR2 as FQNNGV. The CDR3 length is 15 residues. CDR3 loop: CASSLEQGQNQPQHF. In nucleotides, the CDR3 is TGTGCCAGCAGCTTAGAACAGGGCCAAAATCAGCCCCAGCATTTT.

In nucleotides, the CDR3 is TGTGCCAGCAGCAGACCGGGACAGGGGTTGGGCGAGCAGTACTTC. Translating it yields CASSRPGQGLGEQYF. V usage is TRBV5-6 and J usage is TRBJ2-7, with 10 bases matching TRBD1. With 4 bases clipped from V and 6 bases from J, the junction kept 10 bases outside the gene matches. Germline values: CDR1 SGHDT, CDR2 YYEEEE. The CDR3 has 15 amino acids.